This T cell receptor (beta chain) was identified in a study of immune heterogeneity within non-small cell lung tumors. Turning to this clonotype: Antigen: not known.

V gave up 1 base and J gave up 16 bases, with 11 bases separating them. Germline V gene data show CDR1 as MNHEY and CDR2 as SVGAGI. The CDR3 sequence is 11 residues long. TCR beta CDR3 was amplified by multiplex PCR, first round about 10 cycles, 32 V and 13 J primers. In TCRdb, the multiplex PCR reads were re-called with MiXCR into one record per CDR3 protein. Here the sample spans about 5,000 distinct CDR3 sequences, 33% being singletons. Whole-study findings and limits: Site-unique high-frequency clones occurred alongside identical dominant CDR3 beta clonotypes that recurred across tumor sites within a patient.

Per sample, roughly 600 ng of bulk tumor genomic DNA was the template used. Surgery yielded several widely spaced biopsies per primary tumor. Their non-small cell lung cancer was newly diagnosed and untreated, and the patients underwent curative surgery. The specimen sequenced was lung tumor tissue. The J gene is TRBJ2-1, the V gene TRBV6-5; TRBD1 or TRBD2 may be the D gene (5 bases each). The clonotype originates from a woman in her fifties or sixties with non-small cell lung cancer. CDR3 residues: CASSYFEGHFF. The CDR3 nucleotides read TGTGCCAGCAGTTACTTTGAGGGGCATTTCTTC.